Below, 25 T cell receptor beta chains from the same sample are listed, as sequenced in a study of blood T cell repertoires in COVID-19. Sequencing was performed with immunoSEQ multiplex PCR; in TCRdb, only in-frame clones are kept and a portion is missing. The sample holds under 200,000 clones, 80% to 90% seen once. Specimen: peripheral blood. The origin of the receptors is a woman aged 45-60 years with COVID-19, enrolled during active disease.

This chain joins TRBV4-1 and TRBJ2-3; TRBD1 matches 8 bases. Germline V lookup: CDR1 MGHRA, CDR2 YSYEKL. J lost 6 bases, V lost 1 base, and 6 bases had no gene match. The CDR3 sequence is 15 residues long. CDR3 sequence: CASSQVQGARDTQYF. Written as DNA, the CDR3 is TGCGCCAGCAGCCAAGTCCAGGGGGCAAGGGATACGCAGTATTTT.

The rearrangement links TRBV4-3 to TRBJ1-1, with 9 bases that match TRBD1. The CDR3 spans 15 residues. Trimming took 6 bases from V and 1 from J; bases not matched to a gene: 6. Germline V CDR1 and CDR2: LGHNA, YSLEER. CDR3 in amino acids: CASRHTGGANTEAFF. Written as DNA, the CDR3 is TGCGCCAGCAGACACACAGGGGGCGCGAACACTGAAGCTTTCTTT.

The chain uses TRBV7-9 and TRBJ1-6; D is possibly TRBD1 (6 bases). Germline V CDR1 and CDR2: SEHNR, FQNEAQ (reference sequence). The CDR3 length is 13 residues. The ends were cut back, 2 bases at V and 10 bases at J, with 9 bases in the middle. CDR3: CASSLPRGSPLHF. In DNA, the CDR3 is TGTGCCAGCAGCTTACCCAGGGGCTCACCCCTCCACTTT.

The chain joins TRBV7-3 to TRBJ1-5, with 10 bases aligning to TRBD1. V lost 4 bases and J lost 6; bases outside the gene matches: 9. The CDR3 has 16 residues. Germline CDR1 reads SGHTA; CDR2 reads FQGTGA. CDR3 protein: CASSSRGQGVGQPQHF. The CDR3 DNA sequence: TGTGCCAGCAGCTCTCGTGGACAGGGGGTTGGTCAGCCCCAGCATTTT.

The CDR3 DNA reads as TGTGCCAGCAGTGAATCCGCAGGGGTCGGACGGTATGTGTATGGCTACACCTTC. Residues: CASSESAGVGRYVYGYTF. V is TRBV25-1 and J is TRBJ1-2; maybe TRBD1 (6 bases). CDR1 is MGHDK, CDR2 SYGVNS, per germline. With 1 base removed from V and 5 bases from J, the gap between germline ends came to 23 bases. The CDR3 runs to 18 residues.

This clone was detected only once. V and J are TRBV3-1 (or the pseudogene TRBV3-2) and TRBJ1-2; D not resolved. Germline V gene lookup returns CDR1 LGHDT and CDR2 YNNKEL (reference sequence). CDR3 size: 15 residues. V lost 0 bases and J lost 8, with 16 bases in between. Here the CDR3 DNA reads TGTGCCAGCAGCCAAGAGGTGGCTCTGGAGTCCGGCTACACCTTC. Amino acids: CASSQEVALESGYTF.

The V gene is TRBV7-9, the J gene TRBJ2-7; TRBD1 matches at 7 bases. The germline gives CDR1 SEHNR, CDR2 FQNEAQ (reference sequence). V shed 1 base, J shed 2 bases, and the junction held 5 bases outside the gene matches. The CDR3 extends over 15 amino acids. CDR3 region: CASSLGPGQTYEQYF. The CDR3 DNA sequence: TGTGCCAGCAGCTTAGGGCCGGGACAGACCTACGAGCAGTACTTC.

This chain links TRBV19 with TRBJ2-1, with 9 bases lining up with TRBD1. Germline CDR1 and CDR2: LNHDA and SQIVND (reference sequence). This CDR3 comprises 15 residues. The V segment lost 6 bases and the J segment 2 bases; nucleotides outside the gene matches: 5. CDR3: CASRRQGGPYNEQFF. CDR3 in DNA: TGTGCCAGTAGACGACAGGGGGGCCCCTACAATGAGCAGTTCTTC.

The V and J genes are TRBV19 and TRBJ1-4; D not certain. This CDR3 is built from 12 residues. Deletions cut 3 bases from V and 8 bases from J, with 7 bases between. The germline CDR1 and CDR2 sequences are LNHDA and SQIVND (reference sequence). The DNA of the CDR3 is TGTGCCAGTAGTATCTATAAGGAAAAACTGTTTTTT. Its protein is CASSIYKEKLFF.

The chain is built from TRBV7-2 and TRBJ1-2; the D gene is possibly TRBD1 (6 bases). This CDR3 has 15 amino acids. Trimming pared 6 bases from V and 8 bases from J, leaving 22 bases between. Per germline, CDR1 SGHTA and CDR2 FQGNSA. This CDR3 reads CASRFTGQPPAGYTF. In nucleotides, the CDR3 is TGTGCCAGCAGGTTTACCGGACAGCCCCCCGCAGGCTACACCTTC.

This chain links TRBV2 with TRBJ2-3; 8 bases match TRBD2. The CDR3 is 12 amino acids. The V and J ends lost 10 bases and 4 bases, in that order; junction bases with no gene match: 4. Germline V gene lookup returns CDR1 SNHLY and CDR2 FYNNEI. CDR3 in amino acids: CATPGGADTQYF. In nucleotides, the CDR3 is TGTGCCACCCCGGGAGGGGCAGATACGCAGTATTTT.

This sequence joins TRBV6-5 and TRBJ1-1; D possibly corresponds to TRBD1 (6 bases). Trimming stripped 4 bases from V and 6 bases from J, with 18 bases between. CDR1 is MNHEY, CDR2 SVGAGI, per germline. This CDR3 region has 15 residues. The CDR3 DNA reads as TGTGCCAGCAGTTTTTACCGCACAGGGCTCGCTGAAGCTTTCTTT. This sequence encodes CASSFYRTGLAEAFF.

The rearrangement uses TRBV6-5 and TRBJ1-5, with 11 positions matching TRBD1. The CDR3 is 16 residues long. V lost 4 bases, J lost 4 bases, and 6 bases stayed unmatched. CDR1 is MNHEY and CDR2 is SVGAGI in the germline V gene. This chain's CDR3 is CASSSTGTGGNQPQHF. The CDR3 bases are TGTGCCAGCAGTTCGACCGGGACAGGGGGAAATCAGCCCCAGCATTTT.

The chain combines TRBV27 with TRBJ2-2; 8 nucleotides align to TRBD1. After removal of 6 bases from V and 1 base from J, the junction contained 10 bases not matched to a gene. Germline V gene data show CDR1 as MNHEY and CDR2 as SMNVEV (reference sequence). This CDR3 spans 17 amino acids. CDR3 sequence: CASSLVTGTGNTGELFF. DNA of the CDR3: TGTGCCAGCAGCTTAGTCACCGGGACAGGGAACACCGGGGAGCTGTTTTTT.

This clone was detected only once. The V call is TRBV12-3 or TRBV12-4, the J call TRBJ1-1, with D hard to call. The CDR3 length is 13 residues. V was cut by 6 bases and J by 1 base, with 9 bases left in between. The CDR3 region is CASSPMRNTEAFF. The CDR3 nucleotides read TGTGCCAGCAGCCCTATGAGGAACACTGAAGCTTTCTTT.

This clone was detected once. The chain carries TRBV5-1 and TRBJ1-1; the match to TRBD1 covers 7 bases. This CDR3 comprises 14 residues. Per germline, CDR1 SGHRS and CDR2 YFSETQ. J was trimmed by 0 bases and V by 6 bases; bases with no gene match: 5. CDR3 bases: TGCGCCAGCAACCCCGGGACAGTGAACACTGAAGCTTTCTTT. It codes for CASNPGTVNTEAFF.

This chain links TRBV30 with TRBJ1-3; D uncertain. Germline V CDR1 and CDR2: GTSNPN, SVGIG (reference sequence). This CDR3 comprises 13 residues. Between the trimmed V and J ends, which lost 2 bases and 0 bases, there was a span of 5 bases. As DNA, the CDR3 is TGTGCCTGGAGTCAGATCTCTGGAAACACCATATATTTT. Protein: CAWSQISGNTIYF.

The V call is TRBV3-1 (or the pseudogene TRBV3-2), the J call TRBJ2-5; D is uncertain. The V gene's germline CDR1 is LGHDT and CDR2 YNNKEL (reference sequence). Trimming removed 5 bases at V and 3 bases at J, with 16 bases between. The CDR3 totals 15 residues. Here the CDR3 reads CASSMADPGEETQYF. The CDR3 DNA sequence: TGTGCCAGCAGCATGGCCGATCCCGGAGAAGAGACCCAGTACTTC.

The chain links TRBV4-2 to TRBJ1-1; tentatively, D is TRBD1 (6 bases). CDR1 is LGHNA, CDR2 YNFKEQ, per germline. This CDR3 spans 16 amino acids. Trimming removed 1 base at V and 1 base at J, with 13 bases between. Written as DNA, the CDR3 is TGTGCCAGCAGCCAAGTATTCGGGACATCGAACACTGAAGCTTTCTTT. Translation gives CASSQVFGTSNTEAFF.

The genes are TRBV5-6 and TRBJ1-2; D unclear. The CDR3 sequence is 12 residues long. Trimming cost V 5 bases and J 3 bases, with 8 bases left between them. The germline V gene has CDR1 SGHDT and CDR2 YYEEEE. CDR3 sequence: CASSGSYYGYTF. In DNA, the CDR3 is TGTGCCAGCAGTGGCAGTTACTATGGCTACACCTTC.

This clone was detected many times. The chain links TRBV6-2 or TRBV6-3 to TRBJ2-3, with a possible D match to TRBD2 (5 bases). The germline V gene encodes CDR1 MNHEY and CDR2 SVGEGT. V shed 0 bases and J shed 2 bases, with 12 bases lying between them. The CDR3 totals 16 residues. The chain's CDR3 is CASSYSFGSATDTQYF. The CDR3 region has the DNA TGTGCCAGCAGTTACTCTTTTGGTAGCGCCACAGATACGCAGTATTTT.

J is TRBJ2-7 and V is TRBV6-1; TRBD2 agrees at 9 bases. V was pared by 3 bases and J by 1 base, with 4 bases of the junction left unmatched. Germline values: CDR1 MNHNS, CDR2 SASEGT. The CDR3 loop spans 15 amino acids. The CDR3, as DNA: TGTGCCAGCAGTGAGCGGGGGGGCTGGTCCTACGAGCAGTACTTC. Its translation is CASSERGGWSYEQYF.

The chain uses TRBV18 and TRBJ2-7, with 12 bases fitting TRBD2. CDR3 size: 15 residues. J gave up 2 bases and V 3 bases, and 2 bases lay outside the gene matches. Germline V gene lookup returns CDR1 KGHSH and CDR2 LQKENI. This CDR3 is CASSPWTSGAYEQYF. CDR3 DNA sequence: TGTGCCAGCTCACCCTGGACTAGCGGGGCCTACGAGCAGTACTTC.

The genes are TRBV24-1 and TRBJ2-1; TRBD2 matches at 14 bases. Per germline, CDR1 KGHDR and CDR2 SFDVKD. CDR3 length: 13 amino acids. Germline trimming cut 9 bases from V and 6 bases from J; bases unmatched to any gene: 0. DNA for the CDR3: TGTGCCACCGGACTAGCGGGGGGCAATGAGCAGTTCTTC. This translates into CATGLAGGNEQFF.

This clone turned up a few times. J is TRBJ2-2 and V is TRBV3-1 (or the pseudogene TRBV3-2); 7 nucleotides line up with TRBD1. The length of the CDR3 is 16 residues. J lost 5 bases, V lost 8 bases, and 14 bases had no gene match. CDR1 is LGHDT and CDR2 is YNNKEL in the germline V gene (reference sequence). CDR3 DNA: TGTGCCAGCCGGAACAGGGGCCGCTTCGGAACCGGGGAGCTGTTTTTT. Translated: CASRNRGRFGTGELFF.